This TCR beta chain is drawn from a study of cytomegalovirus exposure and HLA in healthy donors. At the time of sampling, donors were nominally healthy, though unrecorded immune exposures were likely. CDR3 length equals 16 residues. The germline V gene encodes CDR1 MGHDK and CDR2 SYGVNS. PCR primers comprised 60 Vbeta and 13 Jbeta primers. Sequencing used immunoSEQ multiplex PCR; TCRdb keeps in-frame clones, though not all of them. The top ten hold 5.6% of the sample, which has 75,000 to 95,000 clones, approximately 84% seen once. Turning to this clone: An end of the junction differs from the germline gene, which may be a read error.

The receptor was derived from a woman between 18 and 29 years old in good health and CMV-seropositive. The V and J genes are TRBV25-1 and TRBJ2-5, with a tentative D call TRBD2 (6 bases). Sequencing input: PBMCs. The CDR3 loop is CASSEGGWRGQETRYF. The DNA of the CDR3 is TGTGCCAGCAGTGAAGGGGGTTGGAGGGGTCAAGAGACCCGGTACTTC.